This entry lists 27 T cell receptor beta chains sequenced from one sample in a study of blood T cell repertoires in COVID-19. Data came from immunoSEQ multiplex PCR; TCRdb stores just in-frame clones and leaves some out. The sample gives about 210,000 clones, around 88% of which show up once; approximately 7.4% is in the top ten. Sequencing was done on a sample of peripheral blood. These receptors came from a woman aged 45 to 65 with acute or convalescent COVID-19.

V gene TRBV27 combines with J gene TRBJ1-6; D perhaps matches TRBD1 (6 bases). V lost 2 bases to trimming and J lost 7 bases, with 12 bases between them. Germline V gives CDR1 MNHEY, CDR2 SMNVEV (reference sequence). The CDR3 consists of 15 residues. The CDR3 nucleotides are TGTGCCAGCAGTTTACAGGACAGTCAGAATTCACCCCTCCACTTT. Its translation: CASSLQDSQNSPLHF.

This clone occurred once. The rearrangement uses TRBV5-4 and TRBJ2-2, with 8 bases aligning to TRBD2. The V gene's germline CDR1 is SGHNT and CDR2 YYREEE (reference sequence). The CDR3 is 15 amino acids. The V and J ends lost 4 bases and 5 bases, in that order; junction bases with no gene match: 7. CDR3 DNA: TGTGCCAGCAGCCCCAGCGGGAGTGCGACCGGGGAGCTGTTTTTT. As protein: CASSPSGSATGELFF.

Concerning this clone: Sequence at one end of the junction differs from germline and may be a read error. The rearrangement joins TRBV15 to TRBJ1-2; the D gene is possibly TRBD1 (5 bases). The CDR3 covers 14 residues. Per germline, CDR1 LNHNV and CDR2 YYDKDF (reference sequence). CDR3 nucleotide sequence: TGTGCCACCAGCCGAGAGGCAGGGATCGATGGCTACACCTTC. It is translated as CATSREAGIDGYTF. Variable domain in full (rest from reference TRBV15 and TRBJ1-2): DAMVIQNPRYQVTQFGKPVTLSCSQTLNHNVMYWYQQKSSQAPKLLFHYYDKDFNNEADTPDNFQSRRPNTSFCFLDIRSPGLGDTAMYLCATSREAGIDGYTFGSGTRLTVV.

The gene calls are TRBV5-1 and TRBJ2-7; 7 bases fit TRBD1. The CDR3 extends over 15 amino acids. The J segment lost 1 base and the V segment lost 4 bases, leaving 8 bases of the junction unmatched. Germline V gene lookup returns CDR1 SGHRS and CDR2 YFSETQ. This chain's CDR3 is CASSLEPGQSYEQYF. The CDR3 DNA reads TGCGCCAGCAGCCTGGAACCGGGACAGTCCTACGAGCAGTACTTC. Full variable domain (missing parts from reference TRBV5-1 and TRBJ2-7): KAGVTQTPRYLIKTRGQQVTLSCSPISGHRSVSWYQQTPGQGLQFLFEYFSETQRNKGNFPGRFSGRQFSNSRSEMNVSTLELGDSALYLCASSLEPGQSYEQYFGPGTRLTVT.

This sequence joins TRBV7-2 and TRBJ1-5; 8 bases agree with TRBD1. The germline gives CDR1 SGHTA, CDR2 FQGNSA. The CDR3 spans 15 residues. V shed 4 bases, J shed 4 bases, and the junction held 6 bases outside the gene matches. The CDR3 region has the DNA TGTGCCAGCAGCTCACAACAGGGGGTAAATCAGCCCCAGCATTTT. Amino acids: CASSSQQGVNQPQHF.

The chain couples TRBV6-5 to TRBJ2-1, with D uncertain. V was clipped by 2 bases and J by 6 bases, with 5 bases between them. Germline values: CDR1 MNHEY, CDR2 SVGAGI. CDR3 length: 12 amino acids. CDR3 amino acids: CASSYGGNEQFF. DNA for the CDR3: TGTGCCAGCAGTTACGGCGGCAATGAGCAGTTCTTC.

The chain joins TRBV19 to TRBJ2-1; TRBD1 might be the D (5 bases). Germline assignment: CDR1 LNHDA and CDR2 SQIVND (reference sequence). CDR3 length: 16 amino acids. V dropped 7 bases and J dropped 1 base, with 17 bases sitting between them. The CDR3 sequence is CASTLGAAGSYNEQFF. Here the CDR3 DNA reads TGTGCCAGTACTCTAGGGGCAGCCGGGTCCTACAATGAGCAGTTCTTC.

This clone was seen only a few times. The chain joins TRBV6-5 to TRBJ1-3, with D possibly being TRBD1 (5 bases). The length of the CDR3 is 15 residues. Germline CDR1 is MNHEY and CDR2 is SVGAGI. Trimming cost V 6 bases and J 4 bases, with 16 bases left between them. CDR3 amino acids: CASSRESGGGNTIYF. Here the CDR3 DNA reads TGTGCCAGCAGCCGGGAGTCGGGGGGAGGAAACACCATATATTTT.

This clone was detected a few times. The genes are TRBV5-1 and TRBJ2-7; 8 bases align to TRBD2. Germline assignment: CDR1 SGHRS and CDR2 YFSETQ. The CDR3 runs to 14 residues. Germline trimming cut 1 base from V and 5 bases from J; bases unmatched to any gene: 5. Written as DNA, the CDR3 is TGCGCCAGCAGCTTGAGCGGGAGTGCCAACGAGCAGTACTTC. Translating it yields CASSLSGSANEQYF.

The J gene is TRBJ2-5, the V gene TRBV7-9; no definite D call. Germline V gives CDR1 SEHNR, CDR2 FQNEAQ (reference sequence). CDR3 length: 14 residues. Trimming stripped 5 bases from V and 2 bases from J, with 12 bases between. The CDR3 loop reads CASSRLAEQETQYF. The CDR3 DNA reads as TGTGCCAGCAGCCGCCTTGCGGAGCAAGAGACCCAGTACTTC. The whole variable domain, filled in from reference TRBV7-9 and TRBJ2-5, reads DTGVSQNPRHKITKRGQNVTFRCDPISEHNRLYWYRQTLGQGPEFLTYFQNEAQLEKSRLLSDRFSAERPKGSFSTLEIQRTEQGDSAMYLCASSRLAEQETQYFGPGTRLLVL.

J is TRBJ2-7 and V is TRBV15; 13 bases map to TRBD2. CDR1 is LNHNV and CDR2 is YYDKDF in the germline V gene (reference sequence). CDR3 size: 18 residues. V dropped 1 base and J dropped 1; count of bases not matched to a gene: 7. This CDR3 is CATSRGTSGRARSYEQYF. The CDR3 coding sequence is TGTGCCACCAGCAGAGGTACTAGCGGGAGGGCCCGTTCCTACGAGCAGTACTTC.

This rearrangement joins TRBV4-2 to TRBJ2-5; 8 positions match TRBD2. This CDR3 comprises 17 residues. J was trimmed by 4 bases and V by 4 bases; bases with no gene match: 14. CDR1 is LGHNA and CDR2 is YNFKEQ in the germline V gene. This chain's CDR3 is CASSPGAGGPGIETQYF. The CDR3 nucleotides are TGTGCCAGCAGCCCGGGGGCGGGAGGCCCGGGGATAGAGACCCAGTACTTC.

This clone turned up a few times. The V call is TRBV28, the J call TRBJ2-7; unclear D gene. Trimming cost V 4 bases and J 2 bases, with 6 bases left between them. Per the germline V gene, CDR1 is MDHEN and CDR2 is SYDVKM. The CDR3 loop spans 12 amino acids. Written as DNA, the CDR3 is TGTGCCAGCAGTTCCGTAACCTACGAGCAGTACTTC. Amino acids: CASSSVTYEQYF.

The J gene is TRBJ2-2, the V gene TRBV11-3; 10 bases match TRBD2. The CDR3 has 18 residues. In germline, CDR1 is SGHNT, CDR2 YENEEA. V was clipped by 0 bases and J by 7 bases; unmatched bases: 11. CDR3 sequence: CASSLDVGLATNGGELFF. Written as DNA, the CDR3 is TGTGCCAGCAGCTTAGACGTGGGACTAGCGACGAATGGCGGGGAGCTGTTTTTT.

The chain links TRBV5-1 to TRBJ2-7; D remains unclear. This CDR3 is 14 amino acids long. V shed 0 bases and J shed 3 bases, with 10 bases lying between them. The V gene's germline CDR1 is SGHRS and CDR2 YFSETQ. CDR3 protein: CASSLAVPGYEQYF. Written as DNA, the CDR3 is TGCGCCAGCAGCTTGGCCGTACCCGGCTACGAGCAGTACTTC.

The V and J genes are TRBV27 and TRBJ2-2; D gene uncertain. This CDR3 contains 13 residues. V lost 5 bases, J lost 0 bases, and 4 bases lay in between. The germline V gene has CDR1 MNHEY and CDR2 SMNVEV (reference sequence). This chain's CDR3 is CASSPTNTGELFF. The CDR3 DNA is TGTGCCAGCAGTCCTACGAACACCGGGGAGCTGTTTTTT.

The gene calls are TRBV7-2 and TRBJ1-2; 9 positions agree with TRBD1. V dropped 0 bases and J dropped 6; count of bases not matched to a gene: 8. The germline gives CDR1 SGHTA, CDR2 FQGNSA. The CDR3 runs 16 residues. The CDR3 here is CASSLANRGRVNGYTF. In nucleotides, the CDR3 is TGTGCCAGCAGCTTAGCAAACAGGGGGCGCGTTAATGGCTACACCTTC.

The chain couples TRBV1 to TRBJ1-6. TRBV1 is given as a pseudogene. This CDR3 is built from 18 residues. The CDR3 here is CTSSQDGRGAGANSPLHF. Written as DNA, the CDR3 is TGCACCAGCAGCCAAGATGGCCGCGGGGCCGGGGCCAATTCGCCCCTCCACTTT.

The chain is built from TRBV3-1 (or the pseudogene TRBV3-2) and TRBJ1-5; D is ambiguous. CDR3 size: 15 residues. Germline values: CDR1 LGHDT, CDR2 YNNKEL (reference sequence). Trimming removed 1 base from V and 3 bases from J, with 10 bases in between. CDR3 DNA sequence: TGTGCCAGCAGCCAAGGGGCAGCCTCCAATCAGCCCCAGCATTTT. Translated: CASSQGAASNQPQHF.

The rearrangement uses TRBV29-1 and TRBJ2-5; D is perhaps TRBD2 (5 bases). The germline V gene has CDR1 SQVTM and CDR2 ANQGSEA. The CDR3 loop spans 12 amino acids. V lost 6 bases, J lost 3 bases, and 11 bases lay in between. CDR3 nucleotide sequence: TGCAGCGTCCTCGGACTTGAAGAGACCCAGTACTTC. Its protein is CSVLGLEETQYF.

The chain has TRBV5-4 and TRBJ1-1, with a tentative D call TRBD1 (6 bases). V gave up 1 base and J gave up 1 base, with 8 bases separating them. Germline lookup yields CDR1 SGHNT and CDR2 YYREEE (reference sequence). CDR3 length: 14 amino acids. This CDR3 is CASSLFRGNTEAFF. CDR3 DNA sequence: TGTGCCAGCAGCTTGTTCAGGGGGAACACTGAAGCTTTCTTT.

This clone has only a few counts. The chain links TRBV21-1 to TRBJ2-3; whether TRBD2, the table's D call, matches the DNA was not checked. TRBV21-1 is a known pseudogene. The CDR3 sequence is 17 residues long. The CDR3 DNA is TGTGCCAGCAGCAATACCCTAGCGGGAGGGGAGACAGATACGCAGTATTTT. Translation gives CASSNTLAGGETDTQYF.

This clone was recorded only once. The chain links TRBV10-1 to TRBJ2-3; maybe TRBD2 (5 bases). This CDR3 comprises 17 residues. Germline V gives CDR1 WNHNN, CDR2 SYGVQD (reference sequence). The V gene lost 7 bases and the J gene lost 5 bases, with 25 bases spanning the gap. The CDR3 bases are TGCGCCAGCAACTTACATCCATTCCCAGGACTCGAAGATACGCAGTATTTT. It codes for CASNLHPFPGLEDTQYF.

V is TRBV12-5 and J is TRBJ2-2, with 8 bases identical to TRBD1. This CDR3 contains 16 residues. Germline loops: CDR1 LGHNT, CDR2 FRNRAP. V lost 5 bases to trimming and J lost 0 bases; unmatched junction nucleotides: 5. The CDR3 region has the DNA TGTGCTAGTGGTGGCCTACAGGGGGCGAACACCGGGGAGCTGTTTTTT. Protein product: CASGGLQGANTGELFF.

In this sample, this clone turned up a few times. The chain links TRBV6-4 to TRBJ2-7, with 13 bases matching TRBD2. The V segment lost 4 bases and the J segment 12 bases; nucleotides outside the gene matches: 12. Per the germline V gene, CDR1 is MRHNA and CDR2 is SNTAGT. This CDR3 has 15 amino acids. The CDR3 region has the DNA TGTGCCAGCAGTGTTGTCGGACTAGCGGGAGCTAGGGGGTACTTC. Translated: CASSVVGLAGARGYF.

This clone was seen a single time. The genes are TRBV6-5 and TRBJ2-1, with 7 bases lining up with TRBD2. The J segment lost 1 base and the V segment lost 6 bases, leaving 3 bases of the junction unmatched. In germline, CDR1 is MNHEY, CDR2 SVGAGI. The CDR3 runs to 14 residues. The CDR3 sequence: CASRPGLSYNEQFF. As DNA, the CDR3 is TGTGCCAGCAGGCCGGGACTATCCTACAATGAGCAGTTCTTC.

The chain carries TRBV2 and TRBJ2-1; no definite D call. CDR1 and CDR2 from the germline V gene are SNHLY and FYNNEI. The CDR3 runs 12 residues. The CDR3 loop is CAEQSSYNEQFF. CDR3 DNA sequence: TGTGCAGAGCAAAGCTCCTACAATGAGCAGTTCTTC. Using reference TRBV2 and TRBJ2-1 for the parts outside the CDR3, the full variable domain is EPEVTQTPSHQVTQMGQEVILRCVPISNHLYFYWYRQILGQKVEFLVSFYNNEISEKSEIFDDQFSVERPDGSNFTLKIRSTKLEDSAMYFCAEQSSYNEQFFGPGTRLTVL.